The rows below give T cell receptor beta chains drawn from one sample of a study of blood T cells in healthy people across ages. TCRdb called the 5' RACE reads again in MiXCR, with one record for every CDR3 protein. In the table there are 850,000 to 1,300,000 distinct CDR3 sequences, roughly 45% of which are singletons. The specimen was blood. The receptor set was obtained from a woman in her sixties or seventies in good health. Both conserved end residues are part of each CDR3. The order of the fields is V gene, J gene, CDR3 protein.

>TRBV4-2|TRBJ2-1
CASSTRGSGRADEQFF
>TRBV6-5|TRBJ2-5
CASRGLAGKTREQYF
>TRBV9|TRBJ2-3
CASSVGLAGTADTQYF
>TRBV20-1|TRBJ2-1
CSAGTSGLSSYNEQFF
>TRBV11-3|TRBJ2-7
CASSLGPGTGIYEQYF
>TRBV27|TRBJ2-4
CASSPILTDIQYF
>TRBV6-1|TRBJ1-5
CASSVQGNQPQHF
>TRBV3-1|TRBJ2-3
CASSQELGLATDTQYF
>TRBV12-3/TRBV12-4|TRBJ1-6
CASSLAPGVYNSPLHF
>TRBV6-2/TRBV6-3|TRBJ2-1
CAGKPRTSGSDVTSNEQFF
>TRBV6-2/TRBV6-3|TRBJ2-3
CASSGLAGGRGTDTQYF
>TRBV7-9|TRBJ1-1
CASTLGTDTEAFF
>TRBV6-1|TRBJ1-1
CASSQEDDLGTEAFF
>TRBV5-1|TRBJ2-1
CASRGGLGSYNEQFF
>TRBV11-2|NA
CASSFGTSDYEQYF
>TRBV28|TRBJ1-5
CASSPGTGGIQPQHF
>TRBV27|NA
CASSPRTGGIEQYF
>TRBV20-1|TRBJ1-6
CSAYGTEINNSPLHF
>TRBV20-1|TRBJ1-1
CSARPGAEAFF
>TRBV29-1|TRBJ2-1
CSVLRGLEQFF
>TRBV4-1|TRBJ2-6
CASSQGSQDPGANVLTF
>TRBV6-5|TRBJ2-1
CASSYSVLYNEQFF
>TRBV7-9|TRBJ2-1
CASSSGGLALSSYNEQFF
>TRBV6-1|TRBJ1-2
CASSGPGTGTYGYTF
>TRBV20-1|TRBJ2-3
CSARVSDGKGADTQYF
>TRBV28|TRBJ2-7
CASRSSGAYEQYF
>TRBV21-1|TRBJ2-1
CASSSTQTDPCNYNEQFF
>TRBV21-1|TRBJ2-1
CVSSEDRVNEQFF
>TRBV7-2|TRBJ2-3
CASSQWLAGGGSTDTQYF
>TRBV28|TRBJ1-2
CASSLSNWGYTF
>TRBV29-1|TRBJ2-5
CSVAGGTSGRAWETQYF
>TRBV3-1|TRBJ2-3
CASSQQGLVDTQYF
>TRBV9|TRBJ2-7
CASSVGPGYYEQYF
>TRBV6-6|NA
CASSYSLTLAQQETQYF
>TRBV7-2|TRBJ1-5
CASSLELGLPQHF
>TRBV24-1|TRBJ1-1
CATSEPPTGVISRTEAFF
>TRBV7-9|TRBJ2-6
CASRIIGAGANVLTF
>TRBV10-3|TRBJ2-3
CAISDSGSEDTQYF
>TRBV19|TRBJ2-7
CASTKQGLGTSGSYEQYF
>TRBV27|TRBJ1-4
CASSLVSGALNEKLFF
>TRBV7-8|TRBJ2-1
CASSLGGSVESSNEQFF
>TRBV20-1|TRBJ2-1
CSAIPLLAESTYNEQFF
>TRBV20-1|TRBJ2-3
CSAPERGRTDTQYF
>TRBV27|TRBJ1-2
CASSLVAGHPDGYTF
>TRBV5-1|TRBJ2-3
CASSLSPGTGGADTQYF
>TRBV9|TRBJ2-1
CASSILGTGLAGYGDEQFF
>TRBV5-1|TRBJ2-3
CASSLVPTGSNTQYF
>TRBV7-9|TRBJ2-7
CASSWGSDSYEQYF
>TRBV2|TRBJ2-6
CASTNGSSGANVLTF
>TRBV6-6|TRBJ2-5
CASSYRRTSEGETQYF
>TRBV2|TRBJ2-7
CASTTGTDSYEQYF
>TRBV20-1|TRBJ2-7
CSAQGPSGRYSYEQYF
>TRBV19|TRBJ2-5
CASSIQGMETQYF